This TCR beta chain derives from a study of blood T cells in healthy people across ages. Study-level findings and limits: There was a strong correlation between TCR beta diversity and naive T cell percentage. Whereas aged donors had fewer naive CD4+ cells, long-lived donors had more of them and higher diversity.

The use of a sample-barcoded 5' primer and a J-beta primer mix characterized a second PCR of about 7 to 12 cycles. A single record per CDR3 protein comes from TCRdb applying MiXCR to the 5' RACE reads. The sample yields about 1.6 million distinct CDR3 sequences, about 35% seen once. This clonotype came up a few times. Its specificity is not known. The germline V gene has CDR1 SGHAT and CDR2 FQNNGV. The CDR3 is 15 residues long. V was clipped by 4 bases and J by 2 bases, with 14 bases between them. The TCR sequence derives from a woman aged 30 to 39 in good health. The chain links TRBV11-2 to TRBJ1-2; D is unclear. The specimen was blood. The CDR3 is CASSSLDEINYGYTF. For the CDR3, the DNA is TGTGCCAGCAGCTCTCTGGATGAGATCAACTATGGCTACACCTTC.